Below are 28 T cell receptor beta chains sequenced from a single sample in a study of T cells in Graves' hyperthyroidism and ophthalmopathy. Researchers took RNA transcripts and amplified the TCR beta CDR3 regions from them. HTBI primers were the set used in a first-round RT-PCR of the TCR CDR3. MiXCR, run by TCRdb on the multiplex PCR reads, gives a single entry per CDR3 protein. Of about 250,000 distinct CDR3 sequences listed, about 25% are singletons. The sequenced sample consisted of blood. The receptors shown here come from a woman aged 40 to 50 with Graves' ophthalmopathy.

The rearrangement links TRBV7-8 to TRBJ1-1, with unresolved D. Germline V lookup: CDR1 SGHVS, CDR2 FQNEAQ. This CDR3 is 11 amino acids long. Trimming took 7 bases from V and 7 from J, leaving 10 bases between them. In DNA, the CDR3 is TGTGCCAGCAAACACGGGGTTGAAGCTTTCTTT. Its protein product is CASKHGVEAFF.

In this sample, this clonotype turned up many times. The CDR3: CASHSGLAKNIQYF. DNA of the CDR3: TGTGCCAGCCATAGCGGCTTAGCCAAAAACATTCAGTACTTC. This chain connects TRBV6-1 to TRBJ2-4, with a tentative D call TRBD2 (6 bases). Germline loops: CDR1 MNHNS, CDR2 SASEGT. The CDR3 covers 14 residues. V lost 8 bases and J 0 bases, leaving 11 bases between the germline ends.

There are many counts of this clonotype. CDR3 sequence: CASRLGQGGYTEAFF. In nucleotides, the CDR3 is TGTGCCAGCAGGCTGGGACAGGGTGGTTACACTGAAGCTTTCTTT. The V gene is TRBV12-3 or TRBV12-4, the J gene TRBJ1-1; 9 nucleotides agree with TRBD1. The CDR3 consists of 15 residues. V shed 6 bases and J 3 bases; nucleotides not matched to a gene: 8.

The chain has TRBV28 and TRBJ1-2; possibly TRBD1 for D (5 bases). The length of the CDR3 is 14 residues. The germline V gene encodes CDR1 MDHEN and CDR2 SYDVKM. V was clipped by 3 bases and J by 6 bases, with 14 bases between them. CDR3 region: CASSFLAGQDGYTF. CDR3 in DNA: TGTGCCAGCAGTTTTCTCGCAGGGCAGGATGGCTACACCTTC.

This clonotype was counted ten times or more. This chain joins TRBV24-1 and TRBJ2-2; D is ambiguous. The germline V gene has CDR1 KGHDR and CDR2 SFDVKD. V was clipped by 2 bases and J by 1 base, with 7 bases between them. This CDR3 spans 15 amino acids. The CDR3 region is CATSDYARNTGELFF. Here the CDR3 DNA reads TGTGCCACCAGTGATTATGCCAGGAACACCGGGGAGCTGTTTTTT.

This clonotype was seen repeatedly, ten times or more. This rearrangement joins TRBV6-1 to TRBJ1-5; D unresolved. V lost 5 bases and J 0 bases, leaving 11 bases between the germline ends. Germline CDR1 reads MNHNS; CDR2 reads SASEGT. CDR3 length equals 15 residues. The CDR3: CASSPGGYSNQPQHF. The CDR3 DNA follows: TGTGCCAGCAGTCCCGGCGGGTATAGCAATCAGCCCCAGCATTTT.

This clonotype was counted ten times or more. The chain recombines TRBV20-1 with TRBJ1-1; the match to TRBD1 covers 8 bases. Trimming removed 7 bases from V and 0 bases from J; junction bases left unmatched: 1. The CDR3 is 12 amino acids. The germline CDR1 and CDR2 sequences are DFQATT and SNEGSKA (reference sequence). CDR3 coding DNA: TGCAGTGGACAGGGGATGAACACTGAAGCTTTCTTT. Translating it yields CSGQGMNTEAFF.

Only a few counts were recorded for this clonotype. J is TRBJ2-5 and V is TRBV3-1; D tentatively reads TRBD1 or TRBD2 (5 bases each). The CDR3 has 16 amino acids. With 1 base removed from V and 7 bases from J, the gap between germline ends came to 19 bases. CDR1 is LGHDT, CDR2 YNNKEL, per germline (reference sequence). CDR3 coding DNA: TGTGCCAGCAGCCAAGCTGGGAGACAGTCTCGGGCGACCCAGTACTTC. Translation gives CASSQAGRQSRATQYF.

This clonotype occurred many times. The chain has TRBV12-3 or TRBV12-4 and TRBJ1-3; 7 nucleotides match TRBD1. The CDR3 contains 16 residues. The ends lost 3 bases at V and 0 bases at J; junction bases unmatched: 5. The CDR3 region has the DNA TGTGCCAGCAGTTTTGACAGGGCTTCCTCTGGAAACACCATATATTTT. Translating gives CASSFDRASSGNTIYF.

This clonotype was counted many times. This sequence joins TRBV6-5 and TRBJ2-5, with 8 bases identical to TRBD1. The trim removed 5 bases at V and 9 bases at J, leaving 17 bases unmatched. The CDR3 runs 16 residues. Germline lookup yields CDR1 MNHEY and CDR2 SVGAGI. CDR3 sequence: CASSTEGQVHSQPQYF. The CDR3 DNA reads TGTGCCAGCAGTACCGAGGGACAGGTACATTCACAGCCCCAGTACTTC.

This rearrangement joins TRBV25-1 to TRBJ1-3; perhaps TRBD1 as D (5 bases). Germline V gene lookup returns CDR1 MGHDK and CDR2 SYGVNS. The V end was cut by 4 bases, the J end by 0 bases, with 25 bases between. The CDR3 spans 20 residues. The chain's CDR3 is CASSVPTFRGTVSSGNTIYF. The CDR3, as DNA: TGTGCCAGCAGTGTCCCTACTTTCCGGGGGACCGTAAGCTCTGGAAACACCATATATTTT.

The gene calls are TRBV6-2 or TRBV6-3 and TRBJ2-7, with D possibly called TRBD1 or TRBD2 (5 bases each). Germline lookup yields CDR1 MNHEY and CDR2 SVGEGT. CDR3 length: 16 residues. Trimming cost V 0 bases and J 3 bases, with 15 bases left between them. CDR3 bases: TGTGCCAGCAGTTACTCGTCGGCTGGGGGAGTCTACGAGCAGTACTTC. As protein: CASSYSSAGGVYEQYF.

This clonotype has ten or more counts. The chain has TRBV10-3 and TRBJ2-7, with D possibly TRBD1 on 6 matching bases. The V and J ends lost 5 bases and 4 bases respectively, with 15 bases between them. The CDR3 spans 14 residues. Looked up from germline, CDR1 is ENHRY and CDR2 is SYGVKD. The CDR3 spells CAISNYPDSYEQYF. The DNA of the CDR3 is TGTGCCATCAGTAACTATCCGGACAGTTACGAGCAGTACTTC.

In this sample, this clonotype turned up many times. The chain has TRBV7-3 and TRBJ2-7; 7 bases match TRBD2. V dropped 0 bases and J dropped 7; count of bases not matched to a gene: 3. The CDR3 contains 13 residues. Looked up from germline, CDR1 is SGHTA and CDR2 is FQGTGA. CDR3 DNA sequence: TGTGCCAGCAGCTTAACCGGGGGGTGGGAGCAGTACTTC. It specifies CASSLTGGWEQYF. Using reference TRBV7-3 and TRBJ2-7 for the parts outside the CDR3, the full variable domain is GAGVSQTPSNKVTEKGKYVELRCDPISGHTALYWYRQSLGQGPEFLIYFQGTGAADDSGLPNDRFFAVRPEGSVSTLKIQRTERGDSAVYLCASSLTGGWEQYFGPGTRLTVT.

This clonotype was detected many times. The chain uses TRBV27 and TRBJ2-7; 16 positions agree with TRBD2. This CDR3 has 18 residues. V lost 2 bases to trimming and J lost 6 bases; unmatched junction nucleotides: 10. The germline V gene encodes CDR1 MNHEY and CDR2 SMNVEV (reference sequence). The CDR3 here is CASSLATPGTSGRGEQYF. The CDR3 bases are TGTGCCAGCAGTTTAGCAACACCCGGGACTAGCGGGAGGGGCGAGCAGTACTTC.

As concerns this clonotype: One junction end does not reproduce the germline sequence, and a read error may be involved. The chain is built from TRBV5-1 and TRBJ1-1, with unresolved D. Germline values: CDR1 SGHRS, CDR2 YFSETQ. This CDR3 has 12 amino acids. CDR3 nucleotides: TGCGCCAGCAGTTTGGACGGCTCTTCGGCTTTCTTT. As protein: CASSLDGSSAFF.

This clonotype was counted many times. The chain couples TRBV5-8 to TRBJ1-2; no clear D gene. V gave up 4 bases and J gave up 8 bases, with 21 bases separating them. The CDR3 spans 15 residues. Per germline, CDR1 SGHTS and CDR2 YDEGEE. The DNA of the CDR3 is TGTGCCAGCAGCCAGGATTACATCTTAAAGTACGGCTACACCTTC. Protein: CASSQDYILKYGYTF.

This clonotype was detected many times. This rearrangement joins TRBV18 to TRBJ2-7; TRBD1 aligns across 7 bases. CDR3 length equals 14 residues. Losses at the gene ends were 4 bases for V and 2 bases for J; bases not matched to a gene: 5. In germline, CDR1 is KGHSH, CDR2 LQKENI. The CDR3 region has the DNA TGTGCCAGCTCACAAGGGGGCGAGACCTACGAGCAGTACTTC. This encodes CASSQGGETYEQYF.

This clonotype was recorded many times. The chain joins TRBV5-1 to TRBJ2-5; no clear D. CDR1 SGHRS and CDR2 YFSETQ come from the germline V gene. The CDR3 has 15 amino acids. V was clipped by 2 bases and J by 1 base, with 12 bases between them. Written as DNA, the CDR3 is TGCGCCAGCAGCTTAGGCCTAGTGGGCCAAGAGACCCAGTACTTC. Protein: CASSLGLVGQETQYF.

This clonotype was seen at least ten times. This sequence joins TRBV15 and TRBJ2-7, with D possibly TRBD1 on 6 matching bases. V dropped 0 bases and J dropped 4 bases, with 7 bases sitting between them. The CDR3 runs 13 residues. CDR1 is LNHNV, CDR2 YYDKDF, per germline (reference sequence). CDR3 DNA sequence: TGTGCCACCAGCAGAGACAGGGGTTACGAGCAGTACTTC. Protein product: CATSRDRGYEQYF.

Points on this clonotype: A junction end diverges from the germline sequence, so it may reflect a read error. The rearrangement joins TRBV6-5 to TRBJ2-2, with D possibly TRBD1 on 6 matching bases. CDR1 and CDR2 (germline): MNHEY, SVGAGI. The CDR3 runs 15 residues. In nucleotides, the CDR3 is TGTGCCAGCATTTACAGGGCTACGAACACCGGGGAGCTGTTTTTT. This encodes CASIYRATNTGELFF.

At least ten counts were recorded for this clonotype. The V gene is TRBV6-2 or TRBV6-3, the J gene TRBJ2-5; D is possibly TRBD1 (7 bases). The V gene's germline CDR1 is MNHEY and CDR2 SVGEGT. The CDR3 extends over 15 amino acids. Trimming pared 3 bases from V and 1 base from J, leaving 12 bases between. CDR3 in DNA: TGTGCCAGCAGTTATCGCGGGACAGTCCAAGAGACCCAGTACTTC. It yields the protein CASSYRGTVQETQYF.

There are many counts of this clonotype. A read error may explain this, as a much larger clone is one base away. The chain couples TRBV7-2 to TRBJ2-7, with D possibly matching TRBD2 (5 bases). The CDR3 runs to 15 residues. The V gene's germline CDR1 is SGHTA and CDR2 FQGNSA. As DNA, the CDR3 is TGTGCCGGCAGTTACCTACTAGAGCAGACGATGGCGCAGTACTTC. Translated, it gives CAGSYLLEQTMAQYF.

This clonotype was recorded many times. The rearrangement links TRBV11-2 to TRBJ2-7; 8 bases are a match to TRBD2. After removal of 3 bases from V and 6 bases from J, the junction contained 4 bases not matched to a gene. The CDR3 contains 13 residues. The germline V gene encodes CDR1 SGHAT and CDR2 FQNNGV. In nucleotides, the CDR3 is TGTGCCAGCAGCTTTCGGGAGGGCCGCGAGCAGTACTTC. Its translation is CASSFREGREQYF.

This clonotype was recorded many times. The V and J genes are TRBV12-3 or TRBV12-4 and TRBJ2-7; TRBD2 is a possible D gene (6 bases). This CDR3 is 12 amino acids long. Between the trimmed V and J ends, which lost 3 bases and 7 bases, there was a span of 10 bases. The DNA of the CDR3 is TGTGCCAGCAGTTTTCAGGCGGGAGAGCAGTACTTC. Its protein product is CASSFQAGEQYF.

The table lists this clonotype with many counts. The chain is built from TRBV5-1 and TRBJ1-1; 7 bases match TRBD1. The CDR3 sequence is 14 residues long. The V and J ends lost 2 bases and 7 bases, in that order; junction bases with no gene match: 8. Germline V gene sequence: CDR1 SGHRS, CDR2 YFSETQ. CDR3 protein: CASSLWDSGLEAFF. CDR3 coding DNA: TGCGCCAGCAGCTTATGGGACAGCGGACTTGAAGCTTTCTTT.

This clonotype occurred many times. The chain recombines TRBV12-3 or TRBV12-4 with TRBJ2-5, with 7 bases matching TRBD1. V lost 3 bases and J lost 1; bases outside the gene matches: 8. The CDR3 runs to 16 residues. The CDR3 DNA is TGTGCCAGCAGTTTTAGACAGGGCTACTCCCAAGAGACCCAGTACTTC. Its protein is CASSFRQGYSQETQYF.

This clonotype has a count of ten or more. CDR3 nucleotide sequence: TGTGCCAGCAGCGTGGGGGCAGGGAGTCAGCCCCAGCATTTT. Its protein product is CASSVGAGSQPQHF. The chain couples TRBV9 to TRBJ1-5, with D possibly being TRBD1 (6 bases). The CDR3 runs to 14 residues. From germline, CDR1 is SGDLS and CDR2 YYNGEE. The V gene lost 2 bases and the J gene lost 6 bases, with 12 bases spanning the gap.